This TCR beta chain was captured by sequencing in a study of regulatory T cells in long-lasting Graves disease. Study details: Persistent cases were those of Graves' disease that involved over 5 years of antithyroid drugs with positive TSH receptor antibodies. Findings and caveats of the study: There were preferences for TRBV28, TRBJ1-2 and TRBJ2-5 in persistent disease.

The CDR3 is 15 amino acids. Germline CDR1 reads SEHNR; CDR2 reads FQNEAQ (reference sequence). V was trimmed by 4 bases and J by 6 bases, leaving 19 bases between them. The table lists this clonotype with a few counts. Its cognate antigen is unknown. HTBI primers from iRepertoire and Arm-PCR of CDR3 regions yielded the TCR beta libraries. TCRdb passed the multiplex PCR reads through MiXCR, listing each CDR3 protein once. The sample carries 700,000 or so distinct CDR3 sequences, about 30% recorded once. Time point here: persistent/refractory GD, antithyroid drugs over 5 years with positive TRAb. PBMC-extracted RNA yielded the TCR library. The guidelines of the American Thyroid Association were the basis for diagnosing Graves' disease.

The clonotype was recovered from a female donor with Graves disease. The sample in question was peripheral blood mononuclear cells (PBMCs), obtained when the disease was refractory, from a patient treated with antithyroid drugs. The chain is built from TRBV7-9 and TRBJ2-7; D possibly corresponds to TRBD2 (6 bases). CDR3 protein: CASSSETGRSVEQYF. In DNA, the CDR3 is TGTGCCAGCAGCTCCGAAACGGGGAGGTCAGTCGAGCAGTACTTC.